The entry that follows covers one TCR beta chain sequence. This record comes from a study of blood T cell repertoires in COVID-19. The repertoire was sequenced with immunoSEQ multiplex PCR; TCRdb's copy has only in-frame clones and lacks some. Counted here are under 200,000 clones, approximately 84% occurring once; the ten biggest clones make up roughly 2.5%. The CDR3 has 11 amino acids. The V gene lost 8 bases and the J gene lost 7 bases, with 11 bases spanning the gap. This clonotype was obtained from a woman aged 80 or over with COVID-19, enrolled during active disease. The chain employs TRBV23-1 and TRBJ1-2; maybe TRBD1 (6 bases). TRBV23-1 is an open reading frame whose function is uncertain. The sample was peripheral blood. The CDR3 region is CASQGLIGYTF. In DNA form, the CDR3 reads TGCGCCAGCCAGGGGTTGATTGGCTACACCTTC.